The next 2 T cell receptor beta chains were all read from a single sample in a study of spatial heterogeneity in lung cancer. The sample's time point: sample taken at primary tumor resection. Tumor, nontumor lung or frozen PBMC supplied whole RNA that was sequenced unsorted. TCRdb passed the 5' RACE reads through MiXCR, listing each CDR3 protein once. The table records roughly 82,000 distinct CDR3 sequences, over 9.5% of them present only once. Specimen: PBMCs, collected at surgery. The source is a male donor with early-stage non-small cell lung cancer.

In this sample, this clonotype turned up a few times. V gene TRBV29-1 combines with J gene TRBJ2-1; 7 nucleotides line up with TRBD1. The ends lost 1 base at V and 0 bases at J; junction bases unmatched: 6. Germline-derived CDR1 and CDR2 are SQVTM and ANQGSEA. This CDR3 is built from 16 residues. The DNA of the CDR3 is TGCAGCGTTGAAGGGATACAGGGGAGCTCCTACAATGAGCAGTTCTTC. Its protein is CSVEGIQGSSYNEQFF.

The V gene is TRBV7-9, the J gene TRBJ2-2, with D unresolved. Looked up from germline, CDR1 is SEHNR and CDR2 is FQNEAQ (reference sequence). The CDR3 totals 12 residues. With 4 bases removed from V and 9 bases from J, the gap between germline ends came to 9 bases. CDR3 nucleotides: TGTGCCAGCAGCTCCGTCAACCGGGAGCTGTTTTTT. Protein product: CASSSVNRELFF.